A single sample gave rise to the 27 T cell receptor beta chains below, sequenced in a study of shared clonotypes between healthy human individuals. The assay was immunoSEQ multiplex PCR, and TCRdb's table has in-frame clones only and misses some. In the table there are over a million clones, approximately 80% of which are singletons. The sample comprised memory CD4+ T cells from PBMCs. Subset given: CD45RA-negative fraction. The source is a man aged 18 to 30 in good health. Some clones in this sample may be carry-over from other donors' samples.

The chain joins TRBV7-6 to TRBJ2-2; D remains unclear. Trimming left V 6 bases short and J 1 base short, with 6 bases between. The CDR3 loop spans 13 amino acids. Germline CDR1 SGHVS, CDR2 FNYEAQ. The CDR3 DNA sequence: TGTGCCAGCAGTTACAGGAACACCGGGGAGCTGTTTTTT. Translated, it gives CASSYRNTGELFF.

This chain connects TRBV7-3 to TRBJ2-1; D tentatively fits TRBD1 or TRBD2 (5 bases each). The CDR3 spans 14 residues. With 2 bases removed from V and 6 bases from J, the gap between germline ends came to 11 bases. Per germline, CDR1 SGHTA and CDR2 FQGTGA. The CDR3 loop reads CASSLGTEPNEQFF. For the CDR3, the DNA is TGTGCCAGCAGCTTAGGGACCGAACCCAATGAGCAGTTCTTC.

Concerning this clone itself: A much larger clonotype is one base distant, so this may be a read error. The chain is built from TRBV15 and TRBJ2-3, with TRBD2 matching over 14 bases. Germline-derived CDR1 and CDR2 are LNHNV and YYDKDF (reference sequence). The CDR3 consists of 17 residues. The CDR3 nucleotides are TGTGCCACCAGCAGAGGAGGGACTAGCGGGAGACGGGATACGCGGTATTTT. This sequence encodes CATSRGGTSGRRDTRYF.

This rearrangement joins TRBV7-8 to TRBJ2-5; possible D gene TRBD2, 7 bases. V lost 5 bases and J lost 2, with 18 bases in between. Germline CDR1 is SGHVS and CDR2 is FQNEAQ. The CDR3 is made up of 16 amino acids. The CDR3 loop is CASSPYGGRGQETQYF. The CDR3, as DNA: TGTGCCAGCAGCCCGTACGGGGGGAGGGGGCAAGAGACCCAGTACTTC.

The chain employs TRBV19 and TRBJ2-3; 9 bases fit TRBD2. The CDR3 covers 16 residues. Germline CDR1 is LNHDA and CDR2 is SQIVND (reference sequence). V shed 5 bases and J 2 bases; nucleotides not matched to a gene: 8. The CDR3, as DNA: TGTGCCAGTAGTTATCTTTTAGCGGGAGCCACAGATACGCAGTATTTT. Translated, it gives CASSYLLAGATDTQYF.

This chain uses TRBV28 with TRBJ2-7; 9 bases are shared with TRBD2. The J segment lost 0 bases and the V segment lost 6 bases, leaving 3 bases of the junction unmatched. The CDR3 length is 14 residues. Per germline, CDR1 MDHEN and CDR2 SYDVKM. Here the CDR3 reads CASRISGSSYEQYF. In DNA form, the CDR3 reads TGTGCCAGCAGAATTAGCGGGAGCTCCTACGAGCAGTACTTC.

This clone was detected only once. V usage is TRBV5-1 and J usage is TRBJ2-3; perhaps TRBD2 as D (5 bases). Germline V gives CDR1 SGHRS, CDR2 YFSETQ. This CDR3 is built from 13 residues. The ends were cut back, 7 bases at V and 0 bases at J, with 9 bases in the middle. CDR3 coding DNA: TGCGCCAGCGGACTTGGAAGCACAGATACGCAGTATTTT. This translates into CASGLGSTDTQYF.

The genes are TRBV4-3 and TRBJ2-1; possibly TRBD1 or TRBD2 for D (6 bases each). The CDR3 totals 15 residues. CDR1 LGHNA and CDR2 YSLEER come from the germline V gene. Trimming left V 1 base short and J 6 bases short, with 13 bases between. The CDR3 coding sequence is TGCGCCAGCAGCCAAGTCGGGGGCCGCAGCAATGAGCAGTTCTTC. It yields the protein CASSQVGGRSNEQFF.

J is TRBJ1-5 and V is TRBV2; D uncertain. This CDR3 is 13 amino acids long. With 6 bases removed from V and 6 bases from J, the gap between germline ends came to 12 bases. In germline, CDR1 is SNHLY, CDR2 FYNNEI. The CDR3 sequence: CASSPTQSQPQHF. The CDR3 DNA reads as TGTGCCAGCAGCCCTACCCAAAGTCAGCCCCAGCATTTT.

There are many counts of this clone. The J gene is TRBJ2-7, the V gene TRBV2, with D maybe TRBD2 (5 bases). The CDR3 is 14 amino acids. CDR1 is SNHLY, CDR2 FYNNEI, per germline. Trimming removed 6 bases from V and 2 bases from J, with 14 bases in between. The CDR3 DNA sequence: TGTGCCAGCAGCCTACTAGTGCGCACCTACGAGCAGTACTTC. It yields the protein CASSLLVRTYEQYF.

The CDR3 is CASSSQPGHNTDTQYF. DNA for the CDR3: TGTGCCAGCAGCTCGCAACCGGGACATAACACAGATACGCAGTATTTT. The genes are TRBV11-2 and TRBJ2-3, with TRBD1 as a possible D gene (6 bases). Germline V gene sequence: CDR1 SGHAT, CDR2 FQNNGV. There are 16 residues in the CDR3. V dropped 4 bases and J dropped 2 bases, with 16 bases sitting between them.

The chain uses TRBV28 and TRBJ2-5, with a weak D call TRBD2 (6 bases). Germline V gene sequence: CDR1 MDHEN, CDR2 SYDVKM. This CDR3 has 14 amino acids. V was cut by 6 bases and J by 11 bases, with 22 bases left in between. Written as DNA, the CDR3 is TGTGCCAGCAGCGATCGACTAGAAAGGGAAGAGCAGTACTTC. It specifies CASSDRLEREEQYF. The full variable domain, in which reference TRBV28 and TRBJ2-5 provide the parts outside the CDR3, is DVKVTQSSRYLVKRTGEKVFLECVQDMDHENMFWYRQDPGLGLRLIYFSYDVKMKEKGDIPEGYSVSREKKERFSLILESASTNQTSMYLCASSDRLEREEQYFGPGTRLLVL.

The rearrangement joins TRBV10-3 to TRBJ2-3; a possible D gene is TRBD2 (5 bases). Trimming left V 6 bases short and J 2 bases short, with 15 bases between. This CDR3 comprises 15 residues. The germline V gene encodes CDR1 ENHRY and CDR2 SYGVKD. CDR3 DNA sequence: TGTGCCATCAGCTTGAGCGGAGCCTACACAGATACGCAGTATTTT. As protein: CAISLSGAYTDTQYF.

The V gene is TRBV6-5, the J gene TRBJ1-2; D is perhaps TRBD1 (5 bases). In germline, CDR1 is MNHEY, CDR2 SVGAGI. V was cut by 0 bases and J by 11 bases, with 10 bases left in between. The CDR3 totals 12 residues. CDR3 loop: CASSYSRGRYTF. CDR3 sequence (DNA): TGTGCCAGCAGTTACTCGAGGGGTCGGTACACCTTC.

The gene calls are TRBV28 and TRBJ2-4; D may be TRBD2 (6 bases). CDR1 MDHEN and CDR2 SYDVKM come from the germline V gene. The CDR3 length is 15 residues. V was cut by 6 bases and J by 8 bases, with 20 bases left in between. CDR3 amino acids: CASSVPGTRSDIQYF. In nucleotides, the CDR3 is TGTGCCAGCAGCGTGCCAGGGACTCGGAGTGACATTCAGTACTTC. Drawing the rest from reference TRBV28 and TRBJ2-4, the complete variable domain is DVKVTQSSRYLVKRTGEKVFLECVQDMDHENMFWYRQDPGLGLRLIYFSYDVKMKEKGDIPEGYSVSREKKERFSLILESASTNQTSMYLCASSVPGTRSDIQYFGAGTRLSVL.

Regarding this clone: Other nucleotide sequences from this sample produce the same CDR3. The CDR3 nucleotides are TGCGCCAGCAGCTTGTCCGGCTCAAACACTGAAGCTTTCTTT. It is translated as CASSLSGSNTEAFF. The chain recombines TRBV5-1 with TRBJ1-1; no clear D. Germline CDR1 reads SGHRS; CDR2 reads YFSETQ. CDR3 size: 14 residues. The V and J ends lost 1 base and 2 bases respectively, with 9 bases between them.

This clone was counted between two and nine times. The chain employs TRBV2 and TRBJ2-7; a weak D match, TRBD1 (5 bases). The CDR3 runs to 14 residues. The germline V gene has CDR1 SNHLY and CDR2 FYNNEI. Trimming took off 3 bases at V and 0 bases at J, with 9 bases between the two ends. The CDR3 bases are TGTGCCAGCAGTGAGTGGACAAACTCCTACGAGCAGTACTTC. Amino acids: CASSEWTNSYEQYF.

The chain carries TRBV28 and TRBJ2-1; D gene ambiguous. CDR1 is MDHEN and CDR2 is SYDVKM in the germline V gene. This CDR3 region has 14 residues. The V and J ends lost 2 bases and 6 bases respectively, with 11 bases between them. CDR3 sequence: CASSLIARTNEQFF. The CDR3 bases are TGTGCCAGCAGTTTAATCGCTAGAACCAATGAGCAGTTCTTC. Full variable domain (rest looked up from reference TRBV28 and TRBJ2-1): DVKVTQSSRYLVKRTGEKVFLECVQDMDHENMFWYRQDPGLGLRLIYFSYDVKMKEKGDIPEGYSVSREKKERFSLILESASTNQTSMYLCASSLIARTNEQFFGPGTRLTVL.

The CDR3 DNA is TGCGCCAGCAGCTTCGTCCCCCTGGACACTACAACTAATGAAAAACTGTTTTTT. Amino acid sequence: CASSFVPLDTTTNEKLFF. The rearrangement links TRBV5-1 to TRBJ1-4; D is perhaps TRBD1 (5 bases). CDR3 length: 18 amino acids. In germline, CDR1 is SGHRS, CDR2 YFSETQ. V dropped 2 bases and J dropped 0 bases, with 17 bases sitting between them.

The chain links TRBV11-2 to TRBJ2-2; D ambiguous. CDR3 size: 13 residues. V was trimmed by 5 bases and J by 6 bases, leaving 10 bases between them. The germline V gene encodes CDR1 SGHAT and CDR2 FQNNGV. The CDR3, as DNA: TGTGCCAGCAGCCCTACCAGATCCGGGGAGCTGTTTTTT. Residues: CASSPTRSGELFF.

This clone was recorded only once. This same CDR3 is encoded by further DNA sequences in the sample. This chain joins TRBV11-2 and TRBJ1-2, with 7 bases matching TRBD1. Looked up from germline, CDR1 is SGHAT and CDR2 is FQNNGV. J lost 8 bases, V lost 5 bases, and 8 bases had no gene match. The CDR3 totals 13 residues. The CDR3 reads CASSLQDRRGYTF. CDR3 sequence (DNA): TGTGCCAGCAGCCTACAGGACAGGCGGGGCTACACCTTC.

The J gene is TRBJ1-2, the V gene TRBV5-6; 7 bases map to TRBD1. CDR1 and CDR2 from the germline V gene are SGHDT and YYEEEE. Losses at the gene ends were 4 bases for V and 8 bases for J; bases not matched to a gene: 11. CDR3 size: 14 residues. CDR3 region: CASSPRQGRGGYTF. The CDR3 DNA reads as TGTGCCAGCAGCCCGCGACAGGGCCGAGGGGGCTACACCTTC.

Note on this clone: Distinct nucleotide sequences in the sample also encode this CDR3. This rearrangement joins TRBV2 to TRBJ1-3; tentative D call: TRBD1 (5 bases). Germline V lookup: CDR1 SNHLY, CDR2 FYNNEI. CDR3 length: 14 residues. The germline V and J ends were trimmed by 2 bases and 4 bases, with 9 bases remaining between them. The CDR3, as DNA: TGTGCCAGCAGTGAACAGGGAGCCGGAAACACCATATATTTT. This encodes CASSEQGAGNTIYF.

This clone was counted many times. DNA for the CDR3: TGTGCCAGCAGTTACTCCGATCACGGAGGAGAAAAACTGTTTTTT. Translating it yields CASSYSDHGGEKLFF. The chain has TRBV6-6 and TRBJ1-4, with D unclear. V dropped 0 bases and J dropped 8 bases, with 13 bases sitting between them. Per the germline V gene, CDR1 is MNHNY and CDR2 is SVGAGI (reference sequence). This CDR3 is built from 15 residues.

V and J are TRBV4-3 and TRBJ2-3, with TRBD2 matching 11 bases. The CDR3 length is 17 residues. After removal of 4 bases from V and 2 bases from J, the junction contained 8 bases not matched to a gene. Germline lookup yields CDR1 LGHNA and CDR2 YSLEER. CDR3 loop: CASSLIAGGNPTDTQYF. In DNA form, the CDR3 reads TGCGCCAGCAGCCTAATAGCGGGAGGGAACCCCACAGATACGCAGTATTTT.

This clone was detected once. The chain combines TRBV6-6 with TRBJ2-7; maybe TRBD2 (6 bases). V lost 5 bases and J 9 bases, leaving 20 bases between the germline ends. Germline V gene data show CDR1 as MNHNY and CDR2 as SVGAGI (reference sequence). This CDR3 is built from 14 residues. The CDR3 region has the DNA TGTGCCAGCAGTAACCCACCCGCGGGGCCGACGCAGTACTTC. Translated: CASSNPPAGPTQYF.

This chain uses TRBV5-4 with TRBJ2-7; D is ambiguous. Germline CDR1 SGHNT, CDR2 YYREEE (reference sequence). V was pared by 4 bases and J by 12 bases, with 17 bases between. The CDR3 contains 12 residues. CDR3 in amino acids: CASSRLTGPSYF. DNA for the CDR3: TGTGCCAGCAGCCGCCTAACGGGCCCCTCGTACTTC.